Described below is a single TCR beta chain sequence and its context. The data derive from a study of control samples from healthy donors and cancer patients. The CDR3 contains 11 residues. Germline assignment: CDR1 MNHEY and CDR2 SVGEGT. The V end lost 3 bases, the J end lost 5 bases, and 4 bases lay between the germline ends. Some clones are missing from TCRdb's copy, which holds only in-frame ones; the method was immunoSEQ multiplex PCR. Of about 100,000 clones listed, around four fifths are singletons. The chain employs TRBV6-2 or TRBV6-3 and TRBJ2-5; D not resolved. This sequence was found in a man aged 30 to 39 in good health. Sequenced material: blood. CDR3 amino acids: CASSYHETQYF. The CDR3 nucleotides read TGTGCCAGCAGTTATCATGAGACCCAGTACTTC.